The T cell receptor beta chain described here comes from a study of identical twins. Study-level findings and limits: Among out-of-frame alpha sequences shared by twins, low generation probability occurred in excess. Conclusions relied on cross-sectional statistical analysis, not following the same donors.

Notes on this clonotype: Its antigen is unidentified.

The authors used template switching to add a universal primer site and gave cDNA unique molecular identifiers. TCRdb re-called the 5' RACE reads through MiXCR, storing one row per CDR3 protein. Altogether roughly 1,500,000 distinct CDR3 sequences are present, 25% to 35% being singletons, with the ten largest covering about 0.25%. Sequencing was carried out using cord blood. The TCR comes from a newborn girl in good health.

CDR3 protein: CASGQGAGSAEQYF. The CDR3, as DNA: TGCGCCAGCGGACAGGGGGCAGGTTCGGCCGAGCAGTACTTC. The V gene is TRBV10-2, the J gene TRBJ2-7; 11 bases match TRBD1. The ends lost 8 bases at V and 6 bases at J; junction bases unmatched: 9. CDR3 size: 14 residues. Germline values: CDR1 WSHSY, CDR2 SAAADI.